The 7 T cell receptor beta chains reported below all come from one sample, sequenced in a study of blood T cell repertoires in COVID-19. The assay was immunoSEQ multiplex PCR, and TCRdb's table has in-frame clones only and misses some. The repertoire has 400,000 to 500,000 clones, 88% of them found once; the top ten carry 1.8%. Input material: PBMCs or T cells enriched from blood (not recorded which). Receptor source: a woman aged 40 to 50 who had recovered from COVID-19.

The chain uses TRBV7-2 and TRBJ2-7, with TRBD2 identical over 7 bases. Germline values: CDR1 SGHTA, CDR2 FQGNSA. The CDR3 runs to 15 residues. V shed 1 base and J 6 bases; nucleotides not matched to a gene: 9. CDR3 residues: CASSLELALAVEQYF. CDR3 coding DNA: TGTGCCAGCAGCTTAGAATTAGCCCTAGCGGTCGAGCAGTACTTC.

V and J are TRBV19 and TRBJ1-5, with TRBD1 identical over 10 bases. The J segment lost 6 bases and the V segment lost 4 bases, leaving 3 bases of the junction unmatched. The germline CDR1 and CDR2 sequences are LNHDA and SQIVND (reference sequence). The CDR3 has 14 residues. CDR3 coding DNA: TGTGCCAGTAGTAGGGACAGGGGCTCTCAGCCCCAGCATTTT. It yields the protein CASSRDRGSQPQHF.

This chain connects TRBV19 to TRBJ1-1; the match to TRBD1 covers 8 bases. This CDR3 has 13 residues. The trim removed 6 bases at V and 11 bases at J, leaving 11 bases unmatched. The germline gives CDR1 LNHDA, CDR2 SQIVND (reference sequence). CDR3 DNA: TGTGCCAGTAGCGGATGGATGGACAGGGTGGCTTTCTTT. This gives the protein CASSGWMDRVAFF.

V usage is TRBV18 and J usage is TRBJ2-1; tentatively, D is TRBD2 (5 bases). The CDR3 extends over 15 amino acids. Germline-derived CDR1 and CDR2 are KGHSH and LQKENI. V shed 2 bases and J shed 4 bases, with 12 bases lying between them. Written as DNA, the CDR3 is TGTGCCAGCTCACCAAGGTCCGGCGGGTACAATGAGCAGTTCTTC. It codes for CASSPRSGGYNEQFF.

This clone was seen more than once but under ten times. The chain is built from TRBV5-1 and TRBJ2-2; 12 bases are a match to TRBD1. The CDR3 covers 16 residues. The trim removed 4 bases at V and 5 bases at J, leaving 6 bases unmatched. Per the germline V gene, CDR1 is SGHRS and CDR2 is YFSETQ. In nucleotides, the CDR3 is TGCGCCAGCAGCCCGGGACAGGGGGCGTGGACCGGGGAGCTGTTTTTT. The encoded protein is CASSPGQGAWTGELFF.

DNA of the CDR3: TGTGCCAGTAGTAGTGGGCTAGCGGGAACAGAGTATTTT. It specifies CASSSGLAGTEYF. This chain connects TRBV19 to TRBJ2-3; TRBD2 matches at 9 bases. Germline assignment: CDR1 LNHDA and CDR2 SQIVND (reference sequence). V lost 4 bases to trimming and J lost 13 bases; unmatched junction nucleotides: 9. The CDR3 runs 13 residues.

This chain links TRBV27 with TRBJ1-5; D is undetermined. Trimming removed 6 bases from V and 5 bases from J, with 17 bases in between. Germline V gene lookup returns CDR1 MNHEY and CDR2 SMNVEV (reference sequence). CDR3 length: 15 residues. The CDR3 DNA reads as TGTGCCAGCAGCGATGGAGGGCAGCGACATCAGCCCCAGCATTTT. Its protein product is CASSDGGQRHQPQHF.